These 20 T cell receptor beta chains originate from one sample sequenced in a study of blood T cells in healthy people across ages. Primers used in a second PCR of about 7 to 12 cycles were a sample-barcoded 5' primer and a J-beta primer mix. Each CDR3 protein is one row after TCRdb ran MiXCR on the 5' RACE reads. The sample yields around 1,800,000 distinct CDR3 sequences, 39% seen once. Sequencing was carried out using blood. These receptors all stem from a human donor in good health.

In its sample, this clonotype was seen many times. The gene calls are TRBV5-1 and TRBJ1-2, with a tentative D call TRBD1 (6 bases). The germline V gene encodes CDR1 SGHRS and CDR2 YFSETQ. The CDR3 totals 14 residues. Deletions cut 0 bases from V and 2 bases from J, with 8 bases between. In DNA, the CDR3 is TGCGCCAGCAGCTTGGGTGACAGGAACTATGGCTACACCTTC. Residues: CASSLGDRNYGYTF. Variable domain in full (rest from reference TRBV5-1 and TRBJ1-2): KAGVTQTPRYLIKTRGQQVTLSCSPISGHRSVSWYQQTPGQGLQFLFEYFSETQRNKGNFPGRFSGRQFSNSRSEMNVSTLELGDSALYLCASSLGDRNYGYTFGSGTRLTVV.

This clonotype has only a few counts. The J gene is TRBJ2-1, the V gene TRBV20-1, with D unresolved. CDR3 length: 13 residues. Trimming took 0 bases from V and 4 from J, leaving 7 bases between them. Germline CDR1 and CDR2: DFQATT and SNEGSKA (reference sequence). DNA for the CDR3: TGCAGTGCTAGAGATGGTTCTTACAATGAGCAGTTCTTC. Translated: CSARDGSYNEQFF.

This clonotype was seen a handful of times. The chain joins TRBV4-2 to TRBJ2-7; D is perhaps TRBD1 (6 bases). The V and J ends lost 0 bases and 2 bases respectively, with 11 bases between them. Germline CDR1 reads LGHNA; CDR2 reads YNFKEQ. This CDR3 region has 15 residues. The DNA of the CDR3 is TGTGCCAGCAGCCAAGATGGGGGCAGGGCCTACGAGCAGTACTTC. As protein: CASSQDGGRAYEQYF.

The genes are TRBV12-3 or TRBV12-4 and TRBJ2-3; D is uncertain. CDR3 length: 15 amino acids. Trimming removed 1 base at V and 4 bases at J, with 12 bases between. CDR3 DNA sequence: TGTGCCAGCAGTTTAGAGTACTTGTTGGCAGATACGCAGTATTTT. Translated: CASSLEYLLADTQYF.

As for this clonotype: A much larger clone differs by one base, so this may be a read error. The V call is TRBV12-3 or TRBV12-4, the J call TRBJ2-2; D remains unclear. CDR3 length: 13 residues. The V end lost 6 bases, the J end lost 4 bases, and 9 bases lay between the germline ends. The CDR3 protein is CASSPPTTGELFF. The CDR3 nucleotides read TGTGCCAGCAGCCCCCCAACCACCGGGGAGCTGTTTTTT.

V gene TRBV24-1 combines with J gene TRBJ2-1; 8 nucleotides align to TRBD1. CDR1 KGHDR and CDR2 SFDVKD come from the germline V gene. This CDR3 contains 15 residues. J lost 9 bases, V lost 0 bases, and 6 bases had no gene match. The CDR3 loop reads CATSDLRQGAGEQFF. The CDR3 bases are TGTGCCACCAGTGATTTGCGCCAGGGGGCTGGTGAGCAGTTCTTC.

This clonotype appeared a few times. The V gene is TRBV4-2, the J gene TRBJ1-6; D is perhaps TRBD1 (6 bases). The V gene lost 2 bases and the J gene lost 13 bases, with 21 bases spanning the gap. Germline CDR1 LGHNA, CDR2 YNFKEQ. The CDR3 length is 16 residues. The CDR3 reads CASSQPEQGARSPLHF. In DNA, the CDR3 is TGTGCCAGCAGCCAACCAGAACAGGGCGCGAGATCTCCCCTCCACTTT.

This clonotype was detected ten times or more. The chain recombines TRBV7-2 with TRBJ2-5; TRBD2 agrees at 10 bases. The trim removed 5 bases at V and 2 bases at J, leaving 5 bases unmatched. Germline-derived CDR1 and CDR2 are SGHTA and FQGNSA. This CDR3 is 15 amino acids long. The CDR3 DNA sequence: TGTGCCAGCAGCCGGAGCGGGGGGGAACAAGAGACCCAGTACTTC. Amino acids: CASSRSGGEQETQYF. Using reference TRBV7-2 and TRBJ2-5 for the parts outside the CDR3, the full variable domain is GAGVSQSPSNKVTEKGKDVELRCDPISGHTALYWYRQSLGQGLEFLIYFQGNSAPDKSGLPSDRFSAERTGGSVSTLTIQRTQQEDSAVYLCASSRSGGEQETQYFGPGTRLLVL.

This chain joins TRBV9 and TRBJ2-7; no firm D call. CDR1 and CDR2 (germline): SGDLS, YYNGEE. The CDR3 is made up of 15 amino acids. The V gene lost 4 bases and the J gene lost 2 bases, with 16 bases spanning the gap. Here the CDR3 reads CASSPRAAEPYEQYF. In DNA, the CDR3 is TGTGCCAGCAGCCCAAGGGCGGCGGAACCCTACGAGCAGTACTTC. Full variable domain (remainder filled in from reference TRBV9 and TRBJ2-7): DSGVTQTPKHLITATGQRVTLRCSPRSGDLSVYWYQQSLDQGLQFLIQYYNGEERAKGNILERFSAQQFPDLHSELNLSSLELGDSALYFCASSPRAAEPYEQYFGPGTRLTVT.

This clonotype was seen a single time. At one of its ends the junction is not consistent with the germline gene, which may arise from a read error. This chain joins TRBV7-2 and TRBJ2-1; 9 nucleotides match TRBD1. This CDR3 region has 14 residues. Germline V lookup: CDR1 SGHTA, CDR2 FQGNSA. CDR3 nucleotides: TGTGCCGGCAGCTTAGGGACAGGGAAGATTGAGCAGTTCTTC. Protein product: CAGSLGTGKIEQFF.

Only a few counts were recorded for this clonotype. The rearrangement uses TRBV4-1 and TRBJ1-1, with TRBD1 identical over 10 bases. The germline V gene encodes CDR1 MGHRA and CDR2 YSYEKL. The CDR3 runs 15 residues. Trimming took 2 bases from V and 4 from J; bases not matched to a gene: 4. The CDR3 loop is CASSQPGQGITEAFF. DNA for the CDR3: TGCGCCAGCAGCCAACCGGGACAGGGGATCACTGAAGCTTTCTTT.

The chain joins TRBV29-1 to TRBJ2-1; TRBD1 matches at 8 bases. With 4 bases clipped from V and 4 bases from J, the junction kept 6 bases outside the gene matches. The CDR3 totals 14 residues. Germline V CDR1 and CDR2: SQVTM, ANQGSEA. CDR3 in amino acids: CSVVLGTGYNEQFF. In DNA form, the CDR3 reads TGCAGCGTTGTTTTGGGGACAGGTTACAATGAGCAGTTCTTC.

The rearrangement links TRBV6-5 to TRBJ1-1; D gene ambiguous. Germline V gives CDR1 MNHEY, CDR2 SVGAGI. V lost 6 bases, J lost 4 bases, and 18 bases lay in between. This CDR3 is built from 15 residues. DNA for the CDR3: TGTGCCAGCAGAGGACGGCCCGGGGTTGGCACTGAAGCTTTCTTT. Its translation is CASRGRPGVGTEAFF.

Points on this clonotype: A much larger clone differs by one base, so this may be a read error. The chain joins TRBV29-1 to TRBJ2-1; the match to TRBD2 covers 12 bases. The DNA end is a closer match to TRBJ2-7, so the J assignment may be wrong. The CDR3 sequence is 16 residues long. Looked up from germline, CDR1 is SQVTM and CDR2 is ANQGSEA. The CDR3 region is CSAMSWTSGETWEQYF. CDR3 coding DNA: TGCAGCGCCATGAGCTGGACTAGCGGGGAGACGTGGGAGCAGTACTTC.

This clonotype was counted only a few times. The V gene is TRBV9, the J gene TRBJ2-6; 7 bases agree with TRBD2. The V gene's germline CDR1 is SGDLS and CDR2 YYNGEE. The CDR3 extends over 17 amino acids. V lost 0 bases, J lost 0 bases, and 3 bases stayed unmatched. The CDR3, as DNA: TGTGCCAGCAGCGTAGTGGGGGGGGGCTCTGGGGCCAACGTCCTGACTTTC. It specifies CASSVVGGGSGANVLTF.

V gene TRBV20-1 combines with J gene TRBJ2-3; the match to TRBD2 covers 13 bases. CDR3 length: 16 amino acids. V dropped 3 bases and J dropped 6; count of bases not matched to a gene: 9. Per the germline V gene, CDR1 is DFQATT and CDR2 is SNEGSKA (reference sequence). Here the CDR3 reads CSARVLAGGPGDTQYF. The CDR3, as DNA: TGCAGTGCTAGGGTACTAGCGGGGGGGCCCGGGGATACGCAGTATTTT.

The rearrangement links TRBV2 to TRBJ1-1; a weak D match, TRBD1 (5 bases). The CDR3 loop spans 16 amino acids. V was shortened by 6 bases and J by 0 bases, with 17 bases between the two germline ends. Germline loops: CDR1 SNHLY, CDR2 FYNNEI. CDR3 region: CASREPLRGVNTEAFF. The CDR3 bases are TGTGCCAGCAGGGAGCCGCTAAGAGGGGTGAACACTGAAGCTTTCTTT.

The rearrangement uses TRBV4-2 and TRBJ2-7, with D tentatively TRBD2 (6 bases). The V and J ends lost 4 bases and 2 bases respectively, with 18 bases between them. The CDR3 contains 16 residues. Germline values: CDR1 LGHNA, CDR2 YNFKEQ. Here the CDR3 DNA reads TGTGCCAGCAGCCTCTTATGGGAGGCCTCCACCTACGAGCAGTACTTC. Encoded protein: CASSLLWEASTYEQYF.

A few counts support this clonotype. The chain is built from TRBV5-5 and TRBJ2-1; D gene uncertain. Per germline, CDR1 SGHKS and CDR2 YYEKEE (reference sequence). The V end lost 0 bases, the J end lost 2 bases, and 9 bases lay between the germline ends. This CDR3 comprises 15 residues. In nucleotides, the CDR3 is TGTGCCAGCAGCTTGGGACTCCTGACCTACAATGAGCAGTTCTTC. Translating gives CASSLGLLTYNEQFF.

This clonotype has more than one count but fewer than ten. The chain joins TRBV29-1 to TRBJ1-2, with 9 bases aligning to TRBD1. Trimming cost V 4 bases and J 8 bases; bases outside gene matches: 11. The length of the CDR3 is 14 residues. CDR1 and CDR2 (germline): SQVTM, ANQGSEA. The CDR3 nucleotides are TGCAGCGTTGGTGGTACAGGGGGCGCGAGAGGCTACACCTTC. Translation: CSVGGTGGARGYTF.